A single sample gave rise to the 19 T cell receptor beta chains below, sequenced in a study of shared clonotypes between healthy human individuals. Only in-frame clones appear in the TCRdb table, and some are missing; sequencing was by immunoSEQ multiplex PCR. The sample contains about 460,000 clones, 75% to 80% of which appear only once. Sequencing was performed on PBMCs. The receptors derive from a woman between 35 and 50 years old in good health. Some clones in this sample may be carry-over from other donors' samples.

The chain carries TRBV5-4 and TRBJ1-1, with TRBD1 matching 7 bases. The CDR3 totals 16 residues. V lost 4 bases, J lost 6 bases, and 15 bases stayed unmatched. In germline, CDR1 is SGHNT, CDR2 YYREEE (reference sequence). The CDR3 here is CASSPFDTGEGPEAFF. The CDR3 coding sequence is TGTGCCAGCAGCCCATTCGATACAGGGGAGGGTCCTGAAGCTTTCTTT.

The table lists this clone with a count of one. The chain is built from TRBV20-1 and TRBJ2-7; D ambiguous. The CDR3 has 11 residues. Deletions cut 3 bases from V and 2 bases from J, with 5 bases between. Germline assignment: CDR1 DFQATT and CDR2 SNEGSKA (reference sequence). CDR3 protein: CSASPTYEQYF. The CDR3 DNA follows: TGCAGTGCTAGCCCTACCTACGAGCAGTACTTC.

The chain carries TRBV28 and TRBJ2-7; 13 bases are shared with TRBD2. CDR1 is MDHEN and CDR2 is SYDVKM in the germline V gene. V lost 7 bases, J lost 0 bases, and 18 bases stayed unmatched. The CDR3 is made up of 20 amino acids. The CDR3 coding sequence is TGTGCCAGCAAATCGACTTACGGACTAGCGGGAGTACGTCGCTCCTACGAGCAGTACTTC. Protein sequence: CASKSTYGLAGVRRSYEQYF. Drawing the rest from reference TRBV28 and TRBJ2-7, the complete variable domain is DVKVTQSSRYLVKRTGEKVFLECVQDMDHENMFWYRQDPGLGLRLIYFSYDVKMKEKGDIPEGYSVSREKKERFSLILESASTNQTSMYLCASKSTYGLAGVRRSYEQYFGPGTRLTVT.

The J gene is TRBJ2-1, the V gene TRBV19, with D perhaps matching TRBD1 (5 bases). CDR1 is LNHDA, CDR2 SQIVND, per germline (reference sequence). Trimming removed 1 base from V and 0 bases from J, with 13 bases in between. The CDR3 is 17 amino acids. The CDR3, as DNA: TGTGCCAGTAGTATAGGTCAAGGGGAAAGCTCCTACAATGAGCAGTTCTTC. Its protein product is CASSIGQGESSYNEQFF.

As regards this clone: One base separates it from a far larger clone, so it is likely a read error. V usage is TRBV7-9 and J usage is TRBJ2-4; no clear D. The germline gives CDR1 SEHNR, CDR2 FQNEAQ (reference sequence). The CDR3 runs 14 residues. The CDR3 here is CASSLTAAKTIQYF. The CDR3 nucleotides are TGTGCCAGCAGCTTAACGGCGGCCAAAACCATTCAGTACTTC.

The chain links TRBV11-3 to TRBJ2-7, with TRBD2 identical over 10 bases. Germline-derived CDR1 and CDR2 are SGHNT and YENEEA. CDR3 size: 15 residues. Trimming at V came to 2 bases and at J to 3 bases, leaving 4 bases not matched to a gene. CDR3 protein: CASSLSASGGYEQYF. Written as DNA, the CDR3 is TGTGCCAGCAGCTTATCGGCTAGCGGGGGCTACGAGCAGTACTTC.

The chain uses TRBV19 and TRBJ1-1; D unclear. Looked up from germline, CDR1 is LNHDA and CDR2 is SQIVND (reference sequence). The CDR3 is made up of 13 amino acids. Trimming pared 7 bases from V and 1 base from J, leaving 10 bases between. CDR3 nucleotide sequence: TGTGCCAGTATGGTGGGCCAGAACACTGAAGCTTTCTTT. Translating gives CASMVGQNTEAFF.

The chain carries TRBV7-9 and TRBJ1-4; D remains unclear. Trimming left V 6 bases short and J 0 bases short, with 11 bases between. Germline CDR1 and CDR2: SEHNR and FQNEAQ (reference sequence). The CDR3 runs 15 residues. The CDR3 DNA is TGTGCCAGCAGACTCAACAGTGCAACTAATGAAAAACTGTTTTTT. Translated: CASRLNSATNEKLFF.

This chain connects TRBV6-6 to TRBJ2-5, with TRBD2 matching over 11 bases. The CDR3 length is 16 residues. V gave up 6 bases and J gave up 2 bases; unmatched junction bases: 8. Germline V gene data show CDR1 as MNHNY and CDR2 as SVGAGI (reference sequence). The CDR3 sequence is CASSSPTSGAQETQYF. CDR3 DNA sequence: TGTGCCAGCAGCTCTCCGACTAGCGGGGCACAAGAGACCCAGTACTTC.

This clone was observed many times. The chain carries TRBV27 and TRBJ2-1; 10 nucleotides line up with TRBD2. The V and J ends lost 4 bases and 2 bases, in that order; junction bases with no gene match: 5. Germline V gene data show CDR1 as MNHEY and CDR2 as SMNVEV (reference sequence). The CDR3 sequence is 16 residues long. The chain's CDR3 is CASSSFLAGAYNEQFF. The CDR3 coding sequence is TGTGCCAGCAGTTCATTTCTAGCGGGGGCCTACAATGAGCAGTTCTTC.

The chain has TRBV7-2 and TRBJ2-1, with D possibly TRBD2 on 5 matching bases. The V and J ends lost 5 bases and 4 bases respectively, with 12 bases between them. The CDR3 sequence is 14 residues long. The germline gives CDR1 SGHTA, CDR2 FQGNSA. The CDR3 DNA sequence: TGTGCCAGCAGCACGGGGTCGGTGTACAATGAGCAGTTCTTC. Translation: CASSTGSVYNEQFF.

The J gene is TRBJ1-5, the V gene TRBV28, with TRBD1 matching over 7 bases. This CDR3 is 14 amino acids long. Losses at the gene ends were 6 bases for V and 6 bases for J; bases not matched to a gene: 8. Germline values: CDR1 MDHEN, CDR2 SYDVKM. CDR3 nucleotide sequence: TGTGCCAGCAGCCGAAATACAGGGGTTCAGCCCCAGCATTTT. Its translation is CASSRNTGVQPQHF.

To note about this clone: A read error is likely, as this CDR3 ends without the conserved phenylalanine or tryptophan. V gene TRBV7-8 combines with J gene TRBJ2-7; TRBD1 agrees at 9 bases. The CDR3 covers 13 residues. Germline values: CDR1 SGHVS, CDR2 FQNEAQ. V lost 5 bases and J lost 5; bases outside the gene matches: 4. CDR3 amino acids: CASSTGQGNEQYS. DNA of the CDR3: TGTGCCAGCAGCACCGGACAGGGGAACGAGCAGTACTCC.

About this clone itself: A far larger clone differs by one base, so this is likely a read error. This chain joins TRBV4-2 and TRBJ2-7; 9 bases are a match to TRBD1. The CDR3 is made up of 15 amino acids. CDR1 and CDR2 from the germline V gene are LGHNA and YNFKEQ. V lost 5 bases to trimming and J lost 9 bases; unmatched junction nucleotides: 14. The CDR3 is CASSTRDREGRGQYF. The CDR3 nucleotides are TGTGCCAGCAGCACCCGGGACAGGGAAGGGCGGGGGCAGTACTTC.

The V and J genes are TRBV2 and TRBJ2-7, with 7 bases fitting TRBD2. The V gene's germline CDR1 is SNHLY and CDR2 FYNNEI. The CDR3 totals 15 residues. Losses at the gene ends were 4 bases for V and 0 bases for J; bases not matched to a gene: 6. CDR3 nucleotides: TGTGCCAGCAGTGGTGGCGGGAGCCTCTCCTACGAGCAGTACTTC. Its translation is CASSGGGSLSYEQYF.

The J gene is TRBJ1-2, the V gene TRBV6-5; the D is unclear. Germline V gene sequence: CDR1 MNHEY, CDR2 SVGAGI. This CDR3 contains 14 residues. V lost 6 bases and J 0 bases, leaving 11 bases between the germline ends. CDR3: CASRASNTNYGYTF. The CDR3 nucleotides are TGTGCCAGCAGGGCCTCGAATACTAACTATGGCTACACCTTC.

This clone was seen only once. The chain joins TRBV7-9 to TRBJ2-7; 9 nucleotides match TRBD1. CDR1 SEHNR and CDR2 FQNEAQ come from the germline V gene (reference sequence). The CDR3 consists of 16 residues. The V gene end was trimmed by 3 bases and the J gene end by 3 bases; junction bases not matched to a gene: 9. In nucleotides, the CDR3 is TGTGCCAGCAGCTTCTCCGGGACAGGGCTAAACTACGAGCAGTACTTC. It translates to CASSFSGTGLNYEQYF.

This clone has ten or more counts. Other DNA sequences of this sample code for an identical CDR3. The rearrangement uses TRBV29-1 and TRBJ1-1, with 11 bases that match TRBD1. V shed 6 bases, J shed 4 bases, and the junction held 7 bases outside the gene matches. Per the germline V gene, CDR1 is SQVTM and CDR2 is ANQGSEA. The CDR3 is made up of 14 amino acids. The CDR3: CSVSFGTGGTEAFF. In nucleotides, the CDR3 is TGCAGCGTCTCCTTCGGGACAGGGGGCACTGAAGCTTTCTTT.

The rearrangement joins TRBV28 to TRBJ1-4; D may be TRBD1 (5 bases). Germline assignment: CDR1 MDHEN and CDR2 SYDVKM. The CDR3 is 15 residues long. Trimming stripped 7 bases from V and 7 bases from J, with 19 bases between. The CDR3 here is CASTQRAGWGEKLFF. The CDR3 DNA reads as TGTGCCAGCACCCAGCGGGCAGGGTGGGGTGAAAAACTGTTTTTT.